The 21 T cell receptor beta chains reported below all come from one sample, sequenced in a study of OX40 agonist ivuxolimab in advanced cancers. TCRdb keeps only in-frame clones here, not all; method: immunoSEQ multiplex PCR. This sample carries roughly 70,000 clones, more than 75% of them seen once, and the ten largest clones take around 0.7%. The sequenced sample was CD4+ or CD8+ T cells sorted from blood, obtained in a trial of the OX40 agonist ivuxolimab. All receptors derive from an adult with an advanced solid tumor such as melanoma, head and neck, liver or kidney cancer.

The rearrangement joins TRBV6-6 to TRBJ2-7, with D perhaps matching TRBD1 (6 bases). CDR1 and CDR2 (germline): MNHNY, SVGAGI (reference sequence). V shed 2 bases and J shed 2 bases, with 7 bases lying between them. The CDR3 loop spans 13 amino acids. The CDR3 region has the DNA TGTGCCAGCAGTTACGGGGGCACCTACGAGCAGTACTTC. Translation gives CASSYGGTYEQYF.

The J gene is TRBJ2-2, the V gene TRBV6-5, with unresolved D. Germline V gene lookup returns CDR1 MNHEY and CDR2 SVGAGI. This CDR3 spans 16 amino acids. Trimming shortened V by 0 bases and J by 3 bases, and 11 bases separated the two germline ends. As DNA, the CDR3 is TGTGCCAGCAGTTACTCCCCGGTACGAGACACCGGGGAGCTGTTTTTT. Its protein product is CASSYSPVRDTGELFF.

The rearrangement links TRBV27 to TRBJ1-2; perhaps TRBD1 as D (5 bases). The CDR3 is 19 residues long. The V end was cut by 6 bases, the J end by 0 bases, with 26 bases between. Germline assignment: CDR1 MNHEY and CDR2 SMNVEV (reference sequence). CDR3 region: CASSQIRRGVQRSNYGYTF. In DNA form, the CDR3 reads TGTGCCAGCAGCCAAATCCGGCGGGGGGTCCAACGCTCTAACTATGGCTACACCTTC.

The rearrangement uses TRBV9 and TRBJ2-7; 7 nucleotides align to TRBD2. J lost 7 bases, V lost 2 bases, and 6 bases had no gene match. Germline CDR1 and CDR2: SGDLS and YYNGEE. The CDR3 runs 13 residues. CDR3 nucleotide sequence: TGTGCCAGCAGCGTGGGAGGGGTGGGGGAGCAGTACTTC. Residues: CASSVGGVGEQYF. Combining the CDR3 with reference TRBV9 and TRBJ2-7 gives the whole variable domain DSGVTQTPKHLITATGQRVTLRCSPRSGDLSVYWYQQSLDQGLQFLIQYYNGEERAKGNILERFSAQQFPDLHSELNLSSLELGDSALYFCASSVGGVGEQYFGPGTRLTVT.

V and J are TRBV2 and TRBJ2-4, with 9 bases identical to TRBD1. The CDR3 spans 16 residues. Germline CDR1 reads SNHLY; CDR2 reads FYNNEI. The J segment lost 7 bases and the V segment lost 10 bases, leaving 17 bases of the junction unmatched. The CDR3 loop reads CATHLRGQGKGNIQYF. CDR3 coding DNA: TGTGCCACCCACCTCCGGGGACAGGGCAAGGGGAACATTCAGTACTTC.

V and J are TRBV18 and TRBJ1-2; TRBD1 aligns across 7 bases. The CDR3 runs 15 residues. Germline CDR1 reads KGHSH; CDR2 reads LQKENI. The V gene end was trimmed by 3 bases and the J gene end by 8 bases; junction bases not matched to a gene: 12. The DNA for the CDR3 is TGTGCCAGCTCACCGGGGACAGCCTCAAACGGCGGCTACACCTTC. It specifies CASSPGTASNGGYTF.

The chain carries TRBV27 and TRBJ2-5; the D gene is possibly TRBD2 (6 bases). Germline V gene lookup returns CDR1 MNHEY and CDR2 SMNVEV (reference sequence). The ends were cut back, 5 bases at V and 2 bases at J, with 9 bases in the middle. The CDR3 loop spans 13 amino acids. CDR3 in DNA: TGTGCCAGCAGTATTAGCGGACAAGAGACCCAGTACTTC. This translates into CASSISGQETQYF.

The rearrangement uses TRBV7-2 and TRBJ1-2; D might be TRBD1 (6 bases). CDR1 SGHTA and CDR2 FQGNSA come from the germline V gene. The CDR3 runs 15 residues. V lost 4 bases to trimming and J lost 0 bases, with 12 bases between them. The CDR3 DNA is TGTGCCAGCAGCTGGACACAGGGAGCTAACTATGGCTACACCTTC. This gives the protein CASSWTQGANYGYTF.

Only one count was recorded for this clone. V usage is TRBV7-2 and J usage is TRBJ2-1; 12 nucleotides align to TRBD2. CDR1 and CDR2 (germline): SGHTA, FQGNSA. The length of the CDR3 is 19 residues. Unmatched junction bases numbered 16, after V lost 1 base and J lost 9 bases. CDR3 sequence (DNA): TGTGCCAGCAGCTTAGTAGCTAGCGGGGGGGGTGCTGGTAATATTGAGCAGTTCTTC. This encodes CASSLVASGGGAGNIEQFF.

This chain links TRBV29-1 with TRBJ2-7, with a possible D match to TRBD2 (6 bases). Germline values: CDR1 SQVTM, CDR2 ANQGSEA. V lost 4 bases, J lost 4 bases, and 17 bases lay in between. The CDR3 runs to 14 residues. CDR3 in amino acids: CSVALSGVGYEQYF. The CDR3 region has the DNA TGCAGCGTTGCGCTCTCGGGGGTGGGTTACGAGCAGTACTTC.

V gene TRBV6-5 combines with J gene TRBJ1-3; no definite D call. This CDR3 contains 15 residues. Germline V gene data show CDR1 as MNHEY and CDR2 as SVGAGI. V lost 7 bases and J 0 bases, leaving 13 bases between the germline ends. The CDR3: CASISDFFSGNTIYF. The CDR3 coding sequence is TGTGCCAGCATTTCGGACTTCTTCTCTGGAAACACCATATATTTT.

This chain joins TRBV5-1 and TRBJ1-4; possible D gene TRBD1, 6 bases. Between the trimmed V and J ends, which lost 0 bases and 5 bases, there was a span of 14 bases. The germline CDR1 and CDR2 sequences are SGHRS and YFSETQ. This CDR3 spans 16 amino acids. The CDR3 loop reads CASSLETGGPNEKLFF. In nucleotides, the CDR3 is TGCGCCAGCAGCTTGGAGACAGGCGGGCCGAATGAAAAACTGTTTTTT.

The chain couples TRBV6-5 to TRBJ1-1; TRBD1 agrees at 11 bases. Germline V gene sequence: CDR1 MNHEY, CDR2 SVGAGI. Losses at the gene ends were 6 bases for V and 6 bases for J; bases not matched to a gene: 6. This CDR3 is 14 amino acids long. DNA of the CDR3: TGTGCCAGCAGGCCACCGGGACAGGGGGCTGAAGCTTTCTTT. Its translation: CASRPPGQGAEAFF.

V and J are TRBV11-3 and TRBJ2-1; D could derive from TRBD1 or TRBD2 (6 bases each). V was cut by 4 bases and J by 4 bases, with 14 bases left in between. Germline V gene sequence: CDR1 SGHNT, CDR2 YENEEA. The CDR3 is 15 amino acids. The CDR3 loop reads CASSSRGLPYNEQFF. The CDR3 bases are TGTGCCAGCAGCTCACGGGGGCTCCCTTACAATGAGCAGTTCTTC.

V usage is TRBV14 and J usage is TRBJ1-1, with a tentative D call TRBD1 (6 bases). The CDR3 is 13 amino acids. Per germline, CDR1 SGHDN and CDR2 FVKESK. The V gene lost 3 bases and the J gene lost 5 bases, with 10 bases spanning the gap. The CDR3 nucleotides read TGTGCCAGCAGCCAGGGGGCATATACTGAAGCTTTCTTT. Its translation is CASSQGAYTEAFF.

This chain links TRBV6-5 with TRBJ1-1; D remains ambiguous. Germline lookup yields CDR1 MNHEY and CDR2 SVGAGI. V was shortened by 6 bases and J by 6 bases, with 17 bases between the two germline ends. The CDR3 loop spans 14 amino acids. This CDR3 reads CASSPRGLRAEAFF. In DNA, the CDR3 is TGTGCCAGCAGCCCACGAGGGCTGAGGGCTGAAGCTTTCTTT.

The genes are TRBV7-8 and TRBJ1-1; 7 nucleotides agree with TRBD1. Trimming at V came to 6 bases and at J to 10 bases, leaving 8 bases not matched to a gene. The CDR3 sequence is 12 residues long. The germline V gene encodes CDR1 SGHVS and CDR2 FQNEAQ. CDR3 in amino acids: CASRTTGAGAFF. In nucleotides, the CDR3 is TGTGCCAGCAGGACAACAGGGGCTGGAGCTTTCTTT.

The chain carries TRBV6-5 and TRBJ1-1, with unresolved D. Trimming removed 6 bases at V and 1 base at J, with 12 bases between. CDR1 MNHEY and CDR2 SVGAGI come from the germline V gene. CDR3 length equals 14 residues. CDR3 region: CASSLKPTNTEAFF. In DNA, the CDR3 is TGTGCCAGCAGCCTGAAACCTACGAACACTGAAGCTTTCTTT.

The chain employs TRBV7-9 and TRBJ2-4, with a tentative D call TRBD2 (6 bases). Germline CDR1 and CDR2: SEHNR and FQNEAQ (reference sequence). The CDR3 runs 15 residues. The V and J ends lost 1 base and 8 bases respectively, with 15 bases between them. CDR3 sequence: CASSLGQLGGDIQYF. CDR3 nucleotide sequence: TGTGCCAGCAGCTTAGGGCAACTGGGAGGAGACATTCAGTACTTC.

J is TRBJ1-2 and V is TRBV5-8; D is perhaps TRBD1 (6 bases). This CDR3 has 10 residues. Trimming pared 5 bases from V and 14 bases from J, leaving 13 bases between. Germline CDR1 and CDR2: SGHTS and YDEGEE. The CDR3 nucleotides read TGTGCCAGCAGAGGGGGAATTAAGACCTTC. As protein: CASRGGIKTF.

J is TRBJ1-1 and V is TRBV6-1; the D is unclear. The CDR3 length is 15 residues. From germline, CDR1 is MNHNS and CDR2 SASEGT. Trimming cost V 3 bases and J 4 bases, with 15 bases left between them. For the CDR3, the DNA is TGTGCCAGCAGTGAGATCCCCACCCCCAGCACTGAAGCTTTCTTT. This codes for CASSEIPTPSTEAFF.